Listed below are T cell receptor beta chains from one sample, sequenced in a study of cytomegalovirus exposure and HLA in healthy donors. Libraries were prepared by immunoSEQ multiplex PCR; TCRdb keeps only in-frame clonotypes and omits some of them. The data show 80,000 to 100,000 clones, around four fifths seen once. The sample was PBMCs. These receptors originate from a middle-aged man in good health and CMV-seropositive. CDR3s include the opening cysteine and the closing phenylalanine or tryptophan. Part of the rows lack a size; the others show once, few, many or a class for expanded clones.

-	TRBJ1-4	TRBV29-1	CSVVAGGLSNEKLFF
once	TRBJ1-1	TRBV7-2	CASSLNLSFEAFF
-	TRBJ2-5	TRBV7-2	CASSPQQGGRETQYF
once	TRBJ2-2	TRBV4-1	CASSAGQGFRGELFF
-	TRBJ2-7	TRBV19	CASSPQGTYEQYF
-	TRBJ2-3	TRBV10-3	CAIRTSGTDTQYF
few	TRBJ1-4	TRBV7-2	CASSLGVGQENEKLFF
-	TRBJ2-6	TRBV4-2	CASSLGTSGGVAGANVLTF
-	TRBJ2-7	TRBV10-3	CAISESADEQYF
-	TRBJ1-4	TRBV5-1	CASRLGEGEKLFF
-	TRBJ1-1	TRBV7-3	CASSSQGASTEAFF
-	TRBJ1-5	TRBV6-5	CASRSGLNQPQHF
few	TRBJ2-1	TRBV5-1	CASEAGGPNNEQFF
-	TRBJ1-2	TRBV6-5	CASSSVLRDIYGYPF
-	TRBJ1-2	TRBV18	CASSITWDSTEGGYTF
-	TRBJ1-4	TRBV27	CASSHSQGGGGFF
few	TRBJ1-2	TRBV5-4	CASSPGGQGEYGYTF
few	TRBJ1-1	TRBV6-1	CASSQQRMNTEAFF
-	TRBJ1-1	TRBV6-1	CASSDTFGTKAFF
once	TRBJ1-1	TRBV29-1	CSIDAGTGTEAFF
-	TRBJ2-1	TRBV5-1	CASSLSGGSYNEQFF
-	TRBJ2-1	TRBV11-3	CASSPRTGAYNEQFF
-	TRBJ2-3	TRBV28	CASSPGQSASTDTQYF
-	TRBJ1-2	TRBV14	CASSQDGRQGAYGYTF
-	TRBJ1-5	TRBV20-1	CSAPQNQPQHF
-	TRBJ1-1	TRBV6-1	CASSVPNMNTEAFF
-	TRBJ1-1	TRBV5-1	CASSPGTGGMNTEAFF
-	TRBJ2-1	TRBV2	CASSQGFREQFF
once	TRBJ2-5	TRBV7-9	CASSGLVRGSQETQYF
-	TRBJ2-6	TRBV4-1	CASSQVRGGNGANVLTF
once	TRBJ1-5	TRBV5-6	CASSFAGGGQPQNF